These 14 T cell receptor beta chains originate from one sample sequenced in a study of CD8 T cells in ankylosing spondylitis (dated by TCRdb to about 2017). The receptor library was made with 5' RACE. The run used an Illumina HiSeq 2500. The public reads were reprocessed in TCRdb via fastp at Q25 and MiXCR, keeping in-frame beta chains. Rows merge per CDR3 protein into single entries with the most common DNA and genes. The table for this sample lists some 95,000 distinct CDR3 sequences; about 9.1% of them were counted only once. 5.1% of the sample rests with the top ten. The sample consisted of blood, either unsorted or a sorted T cell fraction (not recorded which). These receptors originate from a male donor with ankylosing spondylitis or in good health (not recorded which).

This clonotype was detected ten times or more. The chain employs TRBV11-2 and TRBJ2-1; TRBD2 aligns across 9 bases. CDR3 length: 13 amino acids. Trimming removed 4 bases from V and 13 bases from J; junction bases left unmatched: 8. Germline lookup yields CDR1 SGHAT and CDR2 FQNNGV. The CDR3 region is CASSSLGGGVQFF. The CDR3 DNA is TGTGCCAGCAGCTCCCTGGGCGGGGGGGTTCAGTTCTTC.

This clonotype occurred many times. The gene calls are TRBV6-5 and TRBJ2-7; D is uncertain. The length of the CDR3 is 12 residues. V was pared by 8 bases and J by 3 bases, with 11 bases between. In germline, CDR1 is MNHEY, CDR2 SVGAGI. The CDR3 DNA follows: TGTGCCAGCTGCGTTCCTGGCTACGAGCAGTACTTC. Amino acids: CASCVPGYEQYF.

The J gene is TRBJ2-5, the V gene TRBV7-2; possibly TRBD2 for D (5 bases). Germline CDR1 reads SGHTA; CDR2 reads FQGNSA. The CDR3 runs 15 residues. Trimming left V 0 bases short and J 5 bases short, with 13 bases between. Here the CDR3 DNA reads TGTGCCAGCAGCTTAGCGAATCGAGGGCTGGAGACCCAGTACTTC. Residues: CASSLANRGLETQYF. The variable domain in full, with the rest retrieved from reference TRBV7-2 and TRBJ2-5, is GAGVSQSPSNKVTEKGKDVELRCDPISGHTALYWYRQSLGQGLEFLIYFQGNSAPDKSGLPSDRFSAERTGGSVSTLTIQRTQQEDSAVYLCASSLANRGLETQYFGPGTRLLVL.

At least ten counts were recorded for this clonotype. The V gene is TRBV29-1, the J gene TRBJ2-2; the match to TRBD1 covers 10 bases. CDR1 and CDR2 (germline): SQVTM, ANQGSEA. The J segment lost 5 bases and the V segment lost 6 bases, leaving 9 bases of the junction unmatched. This CDR3 contains 15 residues. CDR3 sequence reads: CSVLDRGRPTGELFF. As DNA, the CDR3 is TGCAGCGTCCTCGACAGGGGGCGACCTACCGGGGAGCTGTTTTTT.

This clonotype was counted at least ten times. The rearrangement uses TRBV20-1 and TRBJ1-6, with 9 bases lining up with TRBD1. V dropped 0 bases and J dropped 9; count of bases not matched to a gene: 9. The germline gives CDR1 DFQATT, CDR2 SNEGSKA (reference sequence). This CDR3 is 16 amino acids long. In DNA, the CDR3 is TGCAGTGCTAGAGACGCAGGCGGGACAGGGACTTCACCCCTCCACTTT. Translation gives CSARDAGGTGTSPLHF.

This clonotype was counted ten times or more. The CDR3 sequence is CSARDQGDEAFF. The CDR3 nucleotides are TGCAGTGCTAGAGATCAGGGCGACGAAGCTTTCTTT. The rearrangement joins TRBV20-1 to TRBJ1-1; TRBD1 is a possible D gene (5 bases). The germline gives CDR1 DFQATT, CDR2 SNEGSKA (reference sequence). V was trimmed by 0 bases and J by 8 bases, leaving 10 bases between them. The CDR3 runs 12 residues.

This clonotype showed up many times. The genes are TRBV28 and TRBJ1-2; weak D call: TRBD1 (5 bases). The V gene lost 5 bases and the J gene lost 5 bases, with 15 bases spanning the gap. The CDR3 spans 14 residues. Germline V gene sequence: CDR1 MDHEN, CDR2 SYDVKM. The CDR3 here is CASSQGSPQYGYTF. CDR3 DNA: TGTGCCAGCAGTCAGGGATCCCCCCAGTATGGCTACACCTTC.

There are many counts of this clonotype. V usage is TRBV12-3 or TRBV12-4 and J usage is TRBJ1-1, with D perhaps TRBD1 (5 bases). The CDR3 has 16 amino acids. V lost 5 bases and J 3 bases, leaving 19 bases between the germline ends. The CDR3 DNA sequence: TGTGCCAGCAGTAGAAGGCCGGGACGGGAGGACACTGAAGCTTTCTTT. This codes for CASSRRPGREDTEAFF.

The rearrangement joins TRBV11-1 to TRBJ2-3; D unresolved. Looked up from germline, CDR1 is SGHAT and CDR2 is FQDESV (reference sequence). Trimming stripped 2 bases from V and 1 base from J, with 13 bases between. CDR3 length equals 16 residues. CDR3 nucleotide sequence: TGTGCCAGCAGCTTAAGGAAGGCCGGTGGCACAGATACGCAGTATTTT. It encodes CASSLRKAGGTDTQYF.

This clonotype was observed many times. The chain joins TRBV5-1 to TRBJ1-1; unclear D gene. The CDR3 spans 18 residues. Germline loops: CDR1 SGHRS, CDR2 YFSETQ. V was shortened by 5 bases and J by 1 base, with 24 bases between the two germline ends. CDR3 nucleotide sequence: TGCGCCAGCAGTCTTCCCATCCACGAGGGAGGAGGGAACACTGAAGCTTTCTTT. Its translation: CASSLPIHEGGGNTEAFF.

The genes are TRBV5-1 and TRBJ1-4; unclear D gene. CDR1 and CDR2 from the germline V gene are SGHRS and YFSETQ. The V and J ends lost 6 bases and 3 bases respectively, with 12 bases between them. The CDR3 contains 14 residues. CDR3 nucleotides: TGCGCCAGCACCCAACAGACGCCTAATGAAAAACTGTTTTTT. Translating gives CASTQQTPNEKLFF.

The sample holds many counts of this clonotype. V usage is TRBV12-3 or TRBV12-4 and J usage is TRBJ2-7, with D tentatively TRBD1 (6 bases). This CDR3 has 15 residues. Trimming shortened V by 7 bases and J by 0 bases, and 16 bases separated the two germline ends. The CDR3 protein is CASNSGALSSYEQYF. The CDR3 DNA is TGTGCCAGCAATTCAGGGGCCTTAAGCTCCTACGAGCAGTACTTC.

This clonotype appeared many times. The chain couples TRBV6-5 to TRBJ1-6, with D possibly TRBD1 on 6 matching bases. The V gene's germline CDR1 is MNHEY and CDR2 SVGAGI. V lost 6 bases and J 6 bases, leaving 12 bases between the germline ends. This CDR3 comprises 14 residues. In DNA form, the CDR3 reads TGTGCCAGCAGCCTCGGGACATTTAATTCACCCCTCCACTTT. Its translation: CASSLGTFNSPLHF.

The table lists this clonotype with many counts. The chain couples TRBV7-2 to TRBJ2-7; 7 bases align to TRBD1. Losses at the gene ends were 5 bases for V and 2 bases for J; bases not matched to a gene: 6. This CDR3 has 14 residues. Looked up from germline, CDR1 is SGHTA and CDR2 is FQGNSA. This CDR3 is CASSATGAPYEQYF. The CDR3 region has the DNA TGTGCCAGCAGCGCCACAGGGGCTCCCTACGAGCAGTACTTC.